This record concerns one T cell receptor (beta chain) sequence. Its antigen is not known. All diabetic donors were classified as either type 1 or type 2 diabetes. This entry comes from a study of type 1 and type 2 diabetes patients. Across the whole study: Participants included type 1 and type 2 diabetes patients plus nondiabetic controls. From PBMCs, CD4+ and CD8+ T cells were isolated by magnetic microbeads. Study observations and caveats: Type 1 diabetes repertoires were significantly less diverse than type 2 diabetes ones.

Amplification started from genomic DNA. The TCR beta CDR3 region was amplified using 30 forward and 13 reverse primers. In TCRdb, the multiplex PCR reads were re-called with MiXCR into one record per CDR3 protein. The sample shows 250,000 to 300,000 distinct CDR3 sequences, approximately 50% of them seen only once. Deletions cut 4 bases from V and 0 bases from J, with 6 bases between. Per germline, CDR1 MDHEN and CDR2 SYDVKM. The CDR3 sequence is 13 residues long. Sequences were obtained from peripheral blood mononuclear cells (PBMCs). The chain couples TRBV28 to TRBJ2-5; no clear D gene. The receptor was derived from a man aged 18 to 30 with type 2 diabetes. In DNA, the CDR3 is TGTGCCAGCAGTTACACGTACCAAGAGACCCAGTACTTC. The encoded protein is CASSYTYQETQYF. The entire variable domain, with the rest obtained from reference TRBV28 and TRBJ2-5, is as follows: DVKVTQSSRYLVKRTGEKVFLECVQDMDHENMFWYRQDPGLGLRLIYFSYDVKMKEKGDIPEGYSVSREKKERFSLILESASTNQTSMYLCASSYTYQETQYFGPGTRLLVL.